The clone carrying this T cell receptor (beta chain) has only a few counts. Its specificity is unknown. The source of the sample is a study of blood T cells in healthy people across ages. Overall study findings and caveats: TCR beta diversity per million T cells fell roughly linearly with age. Naive CD4+ cell counts and diversity both ran higher in long-lived than in aged donors.

Next came a second PCR, run for about 6 to 11 cycles, which used a sample-barcoded 5' primer along with a J-beta primer mix. Every sample returned 3 million or more CDR3-containing paired-end reads. TCRdb processed the 5' RACE reads anew with MiXCR; each CDR3 protein has one entry. The sample has 550,000 to 700,000 distinct CDR3 sequences; 27% are singletons. The germline V gene has CDR1 MNHNS and CDR2 SASEGT. Between the trimmed V and J ends, which lost 1 base and 5 bases, there was a span of 11 bases. The CDR3 sequence is 14 residues long. This rearrangement joins TRBV6-1 to TRBJ1-1; D unclear. The receptor's source is a woman aged 65 to 85 in good health. The sequenced sample was blood. CDR3 sequence: CASSEGALGTEAFF. Here the CDR3 DNA reads TGTGCCAGCAGTGAAGGGGCTCTGGGGACTGAAGCTTTCTTT.